The entry below describes one TCR beta chain. Its antigen is currently unknown. This record comes from a study of T-cell memory formation after mild COVID-19. Overall study: Largely, the TCR clusters proved donor specific.

Using its own MiXCR run on the 5' RACE reads, TCRdb lists one record per CDR3 protein. This table holds about 560,000 distinct CDR3 sequences, roughly 17% found once. Overall study results and limits: Memory cells collected pre-infection included some clones that later responded, suggesting cross-reactive memory joined. Mostly located in CM and EM were contracting CD4+ clones, with contracting CD8+ clones located in EMRA.

The sequenced sample consisted of PBMCs or a T cell subset sorted from them (not recorded which). The sequence came from an adult woman who had mild COVID-19 (a few samples of this study predate the infection). Cell type and time point are not known.

The CDR3 sequence: CASTVQGAAGTGELFF. The CDR3, as DNA: TGTGCCAGCACCGTGCAGGGCGCCGCCGGCACCGGGGAGCTGTTTTTT. The rearrangement uses TRBV7-2 and TRBJ2-2; the D gene is possibly TRBD1 (5 bases). Deletions cut 7 bases from V and 4 bases from J, with 19 bases between. CDR1 is SGHTA, CDR2 FQGNSA, per germline. CDR3 length: 16 residues.